The clone carrying this T cell receptor (beta chain) showed up just once. These data come from a study of blood T cell repertoires in COVID-19. Authors' processing steps: Amplification from reference gene primers served as the basis for estimated nucleated cell counts. The assay was immunoSEQ multiplex PCR, and TCRdb's table has in-frame clones only and misses some. Clone size and the V and J calls come from that table; the DNA yielded D and trimming. The sample carries around 300,000 clones, roughly 87% recorded once. CDR3 length: 14 residues. V lost 1 base to trimming and J lost 2 bases; unmatched junction nucleotides: 4. The germline V gene has CDR1 SQVTM and CDR2 ANQGSEA.

Specimen: peripheral blood. The chain recombines TRBV29-1 with TRBJ2-7, with 8 bases lining up with TRBD2. This TCR was recovered from a human donor in a cohort sampled during active COVID-19. The CDR3, as DNA: TGCAGCGTTGAAGGTAGCGGGGCTACCTACGAGCAGTACTTC. Amino acids: CSVEGSGATYEQYF.